The entry that follows covers one T cell receptor (beta chain) sequence. TRB amplification used around 260 ng of peripheral blood genomic DNA. Germline CDR1 reads SGHDT; CDR2 reads YYEEEE. The CDR3 consists of 13 residues. These data belong to a study of T cell clusters in autoimmune cytopenias. TRB rearrangements were amplified by touch-down multiplex PCR with mixed TRB-A/B primers. TCRdb reanalyzed the multiplex PCR reads and collapses them to one entry per CDR3 protein, without DNA. The sample totals about 6,300 distinct CDR3 sequences. The sample was also reused in another study, on T cell repertoires in aging, cancer and after chemotherapy. That report adds: Age-matched healthy donors had significantly more diverse, less clonal blood TCR repertoires than untreated cancer patients.

Sequencing was performed on peripheral blood. This chain uses TRBV5-6 with TRBJ2-3. The sequence was obtained from a human donor in good health. The CDR3 sequence is CASGGFMADTQYF.